The 8 T cell receptor beta chains given below trace back to one sample, sequenced in a study of blood T cell repertoires in COVID-19. TCRdb keeps only in-frame clones here, not all; method: immunoSEQ multiplex PCR. This table has about 180,000 clones, approximately 85% appearing once. The specimen was peripheral blood. The receptor source for this set is a man at least 80 years old with COVID-19, enrolled during active disease.

V usage is TRBV7-2 and J usage is TRBJ2-5, with 9 positions matching TRBD2. The germline V gene encodes CDR1 SGHTA and CDR2 FQGNSA. The CDR3 has 15 residues. V lost 2 bases to trimming and J lost 7 bases; unmatched junction nucleotides: 8. The CDR3 sequence is CASSLLRGGWGTQYF. The CDR3 bases are TGTGCCAGCAGCTTATTGCGGGGGGGCTGGGGGACCCAGTACTTC.

The chain is built from TRBV11-1 and TRBJ1-2, with no clear D. Trimming left V 4 bases short and J 4 bases short, with 10 bases between. Germline CDR1 reads SGHAT; CDR2 reads FQDESV (reference sequence). There are 13 residues in the CDR3. The CDR3 coding sequence is TGTGCCAGCAGCTCCGAGGGATTCTATGGCTACACCTTC. It is translated as CASSSEGFYGYTF.

This clone came up once. The rearrangement uses TRBV7-2 and TRBJ2-2, with TRBD1 matching 8 bases. This CDR3 has 15 amino acids. V was pared by 3 bases and J by 6 bases, with 6 bases of the junction left unmatched. Germline lookup yields CDR1 SGHTA and CDR2 FQGNSA. The DNA for the CDR3 is TGTGCCAGCAGCTTCGGACAGGGTATACCCGGGGAGCTGTTTTTT. Its translation is CASSFGQGIPGELFF.

The chain recombines TRBV5-6 with TRBJ2-1; unclear D gene. There are 12 residues in the CDR3. Germline V gene lookup returns CDR1 SGHDT and CDR2 YYEEEE. Trimming took off 2 bases at V and 10 bases at J, with 10 bases between the two ends. The CDR3 region has the DNA TGTGCCAGCAGCTTTGACATCCAGGAGCAGTTCTTC. Protein product: CASSFDIQEQFF.

This clone has just a few counts. V and J are TRBV9 and TRBJ1-2, with D unclear. V lost 0 bases, J lost 4 bases, and 13 bases lay in between. The V gene's germline CDR1 is SGDLS and CDR2 YYNGEE. There are 15 residues in the CDR3. The CDR3 is CASSVGATFSYGYTF. CDR3 DNA: TGTGCCAGCAGCGTAGGGGCAACGTTTTCCTATGGCTACACCTTC.

This chain connects TRBV3-1 (or the pseudogene TRBV3-2) to TRBJ1-5; tentative D call: TRBD1 (5 bases). This CDR3 region has 14 residues. Germline assignment: CDR1 LGHDT and CDR2 YNNKEL (reference sequence). Trimming left V 5 bases short and J 6 bases short, with 14 bases between. The CDR3 DNA sequence: TGTGCCAGCAGCGAAGGCGGGGGAGGTCAGCCCCAGCATTTT. It is translated as CASSEGGGGQPQHF.

This clone has only one observation. V usage is TRBV6-2 or TRBV6-3 and J usage is TRBJ1-2; 11 nucleotides agree with TRBD1. From germline, CDR1 is MNHEY and CDR2 SVGEGT. The CDR3 is 19 residues long. J gave up 6 bases and V 0 bases, and 15 bases lay outside the gene matches. The CDR3 region has the DNA TGTGCCAGCAGTTACTCGAACTCGGACAGGGGGCGCAGGCGGAATGGCTACACCTTC. It yields the protein CASSYSNSDRGRRRNGYTF.

J is TRBJ1-2 and V is TRBV3-1 (or the pseudogene TRBV3-2), with a weak D call TRBD1 (6 bases). Germline V gene lookup returns CDR1 LGHDT and CDR2 YNNKEL (reference sequence). V lost 4 bases to trimming and J lost 3 bases, with 12 bases between them. The CDR3 has 14 residues. The CDR3 DNA is TGTGCCAGCAGCCCCCGGGACAAAGACTATGGCTACACCTTC. Its protein product is CASSPRDKDYGYTF.